This is a list of T cell receptor beta chains from one sample in a study of beta chain features in type 1 diabetes. Sequencing was performed with immunoSEQ multiplex PCR; in TCRdb, only in-frame clones are kept and a portion is missing. The repertoire includes more than 250,000 clones, around an eighth of them detected once, and over 0.015% sits in the top ten. Sequencing input: naive CD4+ T cells from blood. Every receptor here comes from a man in his thirties or forties with type 1 diabetes. Each CDR3 is given with its conserved first and last residue. D genes are given only for firm matches. Some rows have no size entry. The others give once, few or many, or a class for an expanded clone.

D: .; V: TRBV28; size: .; J: TRBJ2-2; CDR3: CASSLWGASGHTGELFF; DNA: TGTGCCAGCAGTTTATGGGGGGCCTCAGGTCACACCGGGGAGCTGTTTTTT
D: .; V: TRBV28; size: few; J: TRBJ2-5; CDR3: CASSGRVQETQYF; DNA: TGTGCCAGCAGTGGCAGGGTGCAAGAGACCCAGTACTTC
D: .; V: TRBV27; size: few; J: TRBJ2-3; CDR3: CASRSTVAADTQYF; DNA: TGTGCCAGCCGATCGACGGTAGCCGCAGATACGCAGTATTTT
D: .; V: TRBV27; size: few; J: TRBJ2-5; CDR3: CASSLSAASETQYF; DNA: TGTGCCAGCAGTTTAAGTGCGGCTTCAGAGACCCAGTACTTC
D: .; V: TRBV29-1; size: few; J: TRBJ2-3; CDR3: CSVNGASGTDTQYF; DNA: TGCAGCGTGAACGGGGCTAGCGGCACAGATACGCAGTATTTT
D: TRBD2; V: TRBV5-6; size: .; J: TRBJ2-1; CDR3: CASSLTGLAGGIYNEQFF; DNA: TGTGCCAGCAGCTTGACCGGACTAGCGGGAGGGATTTACAATGAGCAGTTCTTC
D: TRBD2; V: TRBV6-6; size: .; J: TRBJ2-5; CDR3: CASSFGTSRETQYF; DNA: TGTGCCAGCAGTTTCGGGACTAGCCGGGAGACCCAGTACTTC
D: .; V: TRBV5-1; size: .; J: TRBJ1-2; CDR3: CASGPESSYGYTF; DNA: TGCGCCTCTGGGCCGGAATCAAGCTATGGCTACACCTTC
D: TRBD2; V: TRBV10-3; size: .; J: TRBJ2-7; CDR3: CAISGLAGMLSYEQYF; DNA: TGTGCCATCAGTGGACTAGCGGGCATGTTATCCTACGAGCAGTACTTC
D: TRBD1; V: TRBV7-3; size: few; J: TRBJ1-2; CDR3: CASSLLPRAGGGGTF; DNA: TGTGCCAGCAGCTTACTTCCCCGGGCAGGGGGCGGAGGCACCTTC
D: TRBD2; V: TRBV7-9; size: .; J: TRBJ2-1; CDR3: CALRGEGGGNEQFF; DNA: TGTGCCCTCCGTGGGGAGGGAGGTGGCAATGAGCAGTTCTTC
D: .; V: TRBV5-1; size: few; J: TRBJ2-1; CDR3: CASSLAQGSYNEQFF; DNA: TGCGCCAGCAGCTTGGCACAGGGCTCCTACAATGAGCAGTTCTTC
D: TRBD1; V: TRBV9; size: few; J: TRBJ2-3; CDR3: CASSRTGEQDTQYF; DNA: TGTGCCAGCAGCCGGACAGGGGAACAAGATACGCAGTATTTT
D: TRBD2; V: TRBV5-4; size: .; J: TRBJ2-5; CDR3: CALGLAGATETQYF; DNA: TGTGCCCTGGGGCTAGCGGGAGCAACGGAGACCCAGTACTTC
D: TRBD1; V: TRBV25-1; size: .; J: TRBJ1-4; CDR3: CASSVDRGNEKLFF; DNA: TGTGCCAGCAGTGTCGACAGGGGGAATGAAAAACTGTTTTTT
D: .; V: TRBV6-5; size: few; J: TRBJ1-2; CDR3: CASGLNYGYTF; DNA: TGTGCCAGCGGACTTAACTATGGCTACACCTTC
D: .; V: TRBV11-2; size: few; J: TRBJ1-1; CDR3: CASSARRGWAFF; DNA: TGTGCCAGCAGCGCTCGCCGGGGGTGGGCTTTCTTT
D: TRBD2; V: TRBV7-9; size: .; J: TRBJ2-7; CDR3: CASSFTGLAREQYF; DNA: TGTGCCAGCAGTTTCACCGGACTAGCTCGCGAGCAGTACTTC
D: .; V: TRBV27; size: .; J: TRBJ1-1; CDR3: CASGIRRNTEAFF; DNA: TGTGCCAGCGGAATTAGGAGGAACACTGAAGCTTTCTTT
D: .; V: TRBV6-1; size: .; J: TRBJ2-2; CDR3: CASGGTVEITGELFF; DNA: TGTGCCAGCGGCGGGACAGTTGAGATCACCGGGGAGCTGTTTTTT
D: .; V: TRBV27; size: .; J: TRBJ2-7; CDR3: CASSFSRNSYEQYF; DNA: TGTGCCAGCAGTTTCTCCAGGAATTCCTACGAGCAGTACTTC
D: .; V: TRBV29-1; size: .; J: TRBJ2-2; CDR3: CSVARDMSTGVVF; DNA: TGCAGCGTTGCCCGGGACATGAGCACCGGGGTGGTTTTT
D: .; V: TRBV5-1; size: few; J: TRBJ2-5; CDR3: CASILPPGQETQYF; DNA: TGCGCCAGCATCCTTCCCCCGGGGCAAGAGACCCAGTACTTC
D: TRBD2; V: TRBV27; size: .; J: TRBJ2-1; CDR3: CASSRGLAGFVEQFF; DNA: TGTGCCAGCAGCCGAGGACTAGCGGGGTTCGTTGAGCAGTTCTTC
D: TRBD1; V: TRBV7-2; size: few; J: TRBJ2-4; CDR3: CASSLSGTGTQNIQYF; DNA: TGTGCCAGCAGCCTCAGCGGGACAGGGACGCAAAACATTCAGTACTTC
D: TRBD1; V: TRBV5-1; size: few; J: TRBJ2-2; CDR3: CASSYDRGRDTGELFF; DNA: TGCGCCAGCAGCTATGACAGGGGGCGTGACACCGGGGAGCTGTTTTTT
D: TRBD1; V: TRBV19; size: few; J: TRBJ2-7; CDR3: CASRPGGSYEQYF; DNA: TGTGCCAGCCGGCCAGGGGGCTCCTACGAGCAGTACTTC
D: .; V: TRBV28; size: .; J: TRBJ2-7; CDR3: CASRPHRDLTYEQYF; DNA: TGTGCCAGCAGACCCCACCGGGATTTAACCTACGAGCAGTACTTC
D: .; V: TRBV6-5; size: few; J: TRBJ2-7; CDR3: CASSYTRTVPYEQYF; DNA: TGTGCCAGCAGTTACACCCGGACAGTCCCCTACGAGCAGTACTTC
D: TRBD1; V: TRBV5-1; size: few; J: TRBJ2-7; CDR3: CASSLETDRYEQYF; DNA: TGCGCCAGCAGCTTGGAGACGGACAGGTACGAGCAGTACTTC
D: TRBD2; V: TRBV5-6; size: .; J: TRBJ2-7; CDR3: CASSYGLAGHYEQYF; DNA: TGTGCCAGCAGCTACGGACTAGCGGGGCATTACGAGCAGTACTTC